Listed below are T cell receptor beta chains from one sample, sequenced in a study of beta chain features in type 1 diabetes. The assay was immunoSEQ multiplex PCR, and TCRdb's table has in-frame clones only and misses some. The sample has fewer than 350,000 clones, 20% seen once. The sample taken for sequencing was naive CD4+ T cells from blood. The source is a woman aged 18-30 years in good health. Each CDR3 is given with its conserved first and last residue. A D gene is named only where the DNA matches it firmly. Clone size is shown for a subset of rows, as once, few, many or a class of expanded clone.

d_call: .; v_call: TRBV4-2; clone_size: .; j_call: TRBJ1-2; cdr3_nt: TGTGCCAGCAGCCAAGATGCGGGGGAAGTCTATGGCTACACCTTC; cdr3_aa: CASSQDAGEVYGYTF
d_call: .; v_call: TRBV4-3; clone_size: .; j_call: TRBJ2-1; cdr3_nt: TGCGCCAGCAGCCAAGATCACACCCACCCCAACAATGAGCAGTTCTTC; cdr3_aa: CASSQDHTHPNNEQFF
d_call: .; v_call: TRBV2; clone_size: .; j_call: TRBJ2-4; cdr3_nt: TGTGCCAGCAGGGCTTTGGTGGAAAACATTCAGTACTTC; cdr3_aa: CASRALVENIQYF
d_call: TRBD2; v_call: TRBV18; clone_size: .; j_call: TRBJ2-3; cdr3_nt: TGTGCCAGCTCACCACCGGGGGGGATACGGACAGATACGCAGTATTTT; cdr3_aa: CASSPPGGIRTDTQYF
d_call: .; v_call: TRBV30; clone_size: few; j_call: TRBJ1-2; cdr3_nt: TGTGCCTGGAGTGGACCCGTCGTGAGGGCGGAGGGCTACACCTTC; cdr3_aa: CAWSGPVVRAEGYTF
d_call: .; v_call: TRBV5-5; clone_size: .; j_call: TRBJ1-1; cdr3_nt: TGTGCCAGCAGCTTCAGAGGAATGAACACTGAAGCTTTCTTT; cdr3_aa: CASSFRGMNTEAFF
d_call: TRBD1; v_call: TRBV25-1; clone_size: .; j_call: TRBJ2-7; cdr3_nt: TGTGCCAGCGCCCCTGACCACGGGACAGGGTGGTACGAGCAGTACTTC; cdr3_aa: CASAPDHGTGWYEQYF
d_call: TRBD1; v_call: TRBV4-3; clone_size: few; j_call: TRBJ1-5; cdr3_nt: TGCGCCAGCAGCCAAGGGACAGGGAATCAGCCCCAGCATTTT; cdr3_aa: CASSQGTGNQPQHF
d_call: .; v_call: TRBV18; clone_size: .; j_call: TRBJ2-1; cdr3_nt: TGTGCCAGCTCCCCGCCGGGCTACAATGAGCAGTTCTTC; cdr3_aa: CASSPPGYNEQFF
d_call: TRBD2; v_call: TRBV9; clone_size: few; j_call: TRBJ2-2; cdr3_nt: TGTGCCAGCAGCGTAGAGACTAGCGGAAACACCGGGGAGCTGTTTTTT; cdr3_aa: CASSVETSGNTGELFF
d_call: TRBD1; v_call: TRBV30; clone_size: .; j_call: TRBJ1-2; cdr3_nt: TGTGCCTGGACCAACCCGGGACAGGGGTATGGCTACACCTTC; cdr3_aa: CAWTNPGQGYGYTF
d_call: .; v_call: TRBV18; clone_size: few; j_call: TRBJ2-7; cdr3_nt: TGTGCCAGCTCACCACCGTCAGTTTACGAGCAGTACTTC; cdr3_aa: CASSPPSVYEQYF
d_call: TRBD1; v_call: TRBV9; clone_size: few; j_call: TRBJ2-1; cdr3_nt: TGTGCCAGCAGCGTAGAGGACAGGGGGTCAAATGAGCAGTTCTTC; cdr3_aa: CASSVEDRGSNEQFF
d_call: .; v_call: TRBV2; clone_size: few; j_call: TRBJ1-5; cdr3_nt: TGTGCCAGCAGTGGGGGCAGGGGCAATCAGCCCCAGCATTTT; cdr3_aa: CASSGGRGNQPQHF
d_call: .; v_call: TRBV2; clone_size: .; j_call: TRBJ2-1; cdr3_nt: TGTGCCAGCAGTGCAGGGCCCAGTTCGAATGAGCAGTTCTTC; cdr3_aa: CASSAGPSSNEQFF
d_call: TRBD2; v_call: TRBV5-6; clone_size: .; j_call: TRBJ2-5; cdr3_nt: TGTGCCAGCAGCTTCGGACTAGCGGGGGGGGGTAGAGAGACCCAGTACTTC; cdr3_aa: CASSFGLAGGGRETQYF
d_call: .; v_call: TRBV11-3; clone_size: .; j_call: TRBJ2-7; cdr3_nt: TGTGCCAGCAGCTTAAGGGGCTCCTACGAGCAGTACTTC; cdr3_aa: CASSLRGSYEQYF
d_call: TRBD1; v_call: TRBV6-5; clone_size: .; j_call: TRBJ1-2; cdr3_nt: TGTGCCATATCGGACAGGGGTGAGGGCTACACCTTC; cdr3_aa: CAISDRGEGYTF
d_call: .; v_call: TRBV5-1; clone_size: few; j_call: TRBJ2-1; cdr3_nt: TGCGCCAGCAGCGTTGACACCTACAATGAGCAGTTCTTC; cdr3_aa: CASSVDTYNEQFF
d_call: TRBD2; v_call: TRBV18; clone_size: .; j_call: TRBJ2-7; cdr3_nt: TGTGCCAGCTCACCGAGTCTAGCGGGGGCCACCTACGAGCAGTACTTC; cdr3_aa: CASSPSLAGATYEQYF
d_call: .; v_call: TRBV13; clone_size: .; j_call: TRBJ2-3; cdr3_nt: TGTGCCAGCAGCCCGTCAGGCGCTAAGACGAATGCAGATACGCAGTATTTT; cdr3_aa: CASSPSGAKTNADTQYF
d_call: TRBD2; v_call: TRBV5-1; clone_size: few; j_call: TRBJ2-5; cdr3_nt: TGCGCCAGCAGCCTAGGACTAGCGGGAGGGCTCTTCCAAGAGACCCAGTACTTC; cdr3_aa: CASSLGLAGGLFQETQYF
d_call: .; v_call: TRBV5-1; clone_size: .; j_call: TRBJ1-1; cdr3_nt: TGCGCCAGCAGCCCGTCGGGAACTGAAGCTTTCTTT; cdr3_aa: CASSPSGTEAFF
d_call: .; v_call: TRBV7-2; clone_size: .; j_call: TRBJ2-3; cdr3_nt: TGTGCCAGCAGCATTGGGACACTATATACGCAGTATTTT; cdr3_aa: CASSIGTLYTQYF
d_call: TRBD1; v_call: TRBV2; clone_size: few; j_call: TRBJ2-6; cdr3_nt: TGTGCCAGGGGACAGGGGAACTCTGGGGCCAACGTCCTGACTTTC; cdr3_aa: CARGQGNSGANVLTF
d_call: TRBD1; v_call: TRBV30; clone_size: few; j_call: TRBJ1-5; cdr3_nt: TGTGCCTGGAGTGTAGGGGGCGGGGCAAATCAGCCCCAGCATTTT; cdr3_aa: CAWSVGGGANQPQHF
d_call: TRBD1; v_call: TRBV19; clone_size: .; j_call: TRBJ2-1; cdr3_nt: TGTGCCAGTCAAGAGGGGGCCTCCTACAATGAGCAGTTCTTC; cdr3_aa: CASQEGASYNEQFF
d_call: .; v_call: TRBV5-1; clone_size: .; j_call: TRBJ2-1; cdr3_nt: TGCGCCAGCAGCTTGGTTCCGGGGAATTCCTACAATGAGCAGTTCTTC; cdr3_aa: CASSLVPGNSYNEQFF
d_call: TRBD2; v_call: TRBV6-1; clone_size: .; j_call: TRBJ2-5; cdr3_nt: TGTGCCAGCAGTGAGGCTAGCGGGTGGCAGACCCAGTACTTC; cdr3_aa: CASSEASGWQTQYF
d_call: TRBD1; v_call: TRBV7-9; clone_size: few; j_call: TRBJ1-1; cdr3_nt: TGTGCCAGCAGCCCCCGGGTAGGGGGCCTTAACACTGAAGCTTTCTTT; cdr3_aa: CASSPRVGGLNTEAFF
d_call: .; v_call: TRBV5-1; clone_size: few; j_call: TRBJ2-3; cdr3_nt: TGCGCCAGCAGCCTCGGGACTCCCGACACAGATACGCAGTATTTT; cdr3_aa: CASSLGTPDTDTQYF
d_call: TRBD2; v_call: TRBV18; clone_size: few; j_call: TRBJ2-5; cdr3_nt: TGTGCCAGCTCACGGACTAGCATGGAAGAGACCCAGTACTTC; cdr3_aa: CASSRTSMEETQYF
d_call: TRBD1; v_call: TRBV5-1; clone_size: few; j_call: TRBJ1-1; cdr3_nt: TGCGCCAGCAGCTTGGTCGCAGGGGGCATGTACACTGAAGCTTTCTTT; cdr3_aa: CASSLVAGGMYTEAFF
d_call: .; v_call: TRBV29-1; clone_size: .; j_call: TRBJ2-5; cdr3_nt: TGCAGCGTTTCCGGCCAGGGGAGGGGGCAAGAGACCCAGTACTTC; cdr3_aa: CSVSGQGRGQETQYF
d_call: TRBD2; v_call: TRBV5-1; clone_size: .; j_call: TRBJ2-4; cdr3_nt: TGCGCCAGCAGCCCCCTTAGCGGGGGGGCTGGAAACATTCAGTACTTC; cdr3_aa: CASSPLSGGAGNIQYF
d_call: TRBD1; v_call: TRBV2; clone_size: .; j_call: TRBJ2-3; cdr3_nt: TGTGCCAGCAGTGAAGAGGGGACAGGGACAGATACGCAGTATTTT; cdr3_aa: CASSEEGTGTDTQYF
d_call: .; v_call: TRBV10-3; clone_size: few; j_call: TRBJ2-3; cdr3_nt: TGTGCCATCACGGGAACGGGGAGTAGGGCAGATACGCAGTATTTT; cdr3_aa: CAITGTGSRADTQYF
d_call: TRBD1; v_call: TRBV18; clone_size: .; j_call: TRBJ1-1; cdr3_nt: TGTGCCAGCTCAGAAGACAGGGCGGGCACTGAAGCTTTCTTT; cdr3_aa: CASSEDRAGTEAFF
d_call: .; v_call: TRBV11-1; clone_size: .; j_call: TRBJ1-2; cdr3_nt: TGTGCCAGCAGCTTAACGGAGGCGGCCTCCTATGGCTACACCTTC; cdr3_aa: CASSLTEAASYGYTF
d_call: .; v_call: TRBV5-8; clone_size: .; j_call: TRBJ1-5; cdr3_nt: TGTGCCAGCAGCTTGGCTGGGGCGGGAATCCATCAGCCCCAGCATTTT; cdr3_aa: CASSLAGAGIHQPQHF
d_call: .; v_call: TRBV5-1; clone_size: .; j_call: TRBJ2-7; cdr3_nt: TGCGCCAGCAGCTTGGGGGAGTCCTACGAGCAGTACTTC; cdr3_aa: CASSLGESYEQYF
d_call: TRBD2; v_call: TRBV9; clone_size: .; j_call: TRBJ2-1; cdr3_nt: TGTGCCAGCAGCGTAGATAGGCGGGGGGGATCGTACAATGAGCAGTTCTTC; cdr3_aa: CASSVDRRGGSYNEQFF
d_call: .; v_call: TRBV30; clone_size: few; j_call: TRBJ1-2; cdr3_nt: TGTGCCTTTTTGGGGGGTTATGGCTACACCTTC; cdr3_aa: CAFLGGYGYTF
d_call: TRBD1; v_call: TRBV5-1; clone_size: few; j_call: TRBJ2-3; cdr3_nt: TGCGCCAGCACCACAGGGGACGCAGATACGCAGTATTTT; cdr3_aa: CASTTGDADTQYF
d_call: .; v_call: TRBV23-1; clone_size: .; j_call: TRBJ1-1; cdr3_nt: TGCGCCAGCCGAACCGAGAAAGACAGGTCGAACACTGAAGCTTTCTTT; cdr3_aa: CASRTEKDRSNTEAFF
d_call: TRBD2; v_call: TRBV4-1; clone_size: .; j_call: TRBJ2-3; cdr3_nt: TGCGCCAGCAGCCAACCACCGGGGGGGCTGTCTGGAGATACGCAGTATTTT; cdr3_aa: CASSQPPGGLSGDTQYF
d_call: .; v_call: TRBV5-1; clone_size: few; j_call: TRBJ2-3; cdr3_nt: TGCGCCAGCAGCTTAGTGTCAGGGGGCACAGATACGCAGTATTTT; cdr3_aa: CASSLVSGGTDTQYF
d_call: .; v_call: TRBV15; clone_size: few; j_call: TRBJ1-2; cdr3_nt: TGTGCCACCAGCAGTAGGGGACAACTAGGGCCCCCCTTTGGCTACACCTTC; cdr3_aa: CATSSRGQLGPPFGYTF
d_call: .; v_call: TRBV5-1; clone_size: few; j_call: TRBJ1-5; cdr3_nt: TGCGCCAGCAGCTTGATAGCAGGGGATCAGCCCCAGCATTTT; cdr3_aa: CASSLIAGDQPQHF
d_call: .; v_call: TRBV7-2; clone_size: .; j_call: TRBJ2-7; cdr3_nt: TGTGCCAGCAGCGCGGGGGCTAGTAACGAGCAGTACTTC; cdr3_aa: CASSAGASNEQYF
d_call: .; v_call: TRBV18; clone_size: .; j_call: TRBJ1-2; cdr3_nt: TGTGCCAGCTCGTCCCCCGACCGGGACTATGGCTACACCTTC; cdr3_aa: CASSSPDRDYGYTF
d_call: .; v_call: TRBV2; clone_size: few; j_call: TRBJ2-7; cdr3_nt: TGTGCCAGCAGTGGGGAGATCCGTGAGTACGAGCAGTACTTC; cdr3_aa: CASSGEIREYEQYF